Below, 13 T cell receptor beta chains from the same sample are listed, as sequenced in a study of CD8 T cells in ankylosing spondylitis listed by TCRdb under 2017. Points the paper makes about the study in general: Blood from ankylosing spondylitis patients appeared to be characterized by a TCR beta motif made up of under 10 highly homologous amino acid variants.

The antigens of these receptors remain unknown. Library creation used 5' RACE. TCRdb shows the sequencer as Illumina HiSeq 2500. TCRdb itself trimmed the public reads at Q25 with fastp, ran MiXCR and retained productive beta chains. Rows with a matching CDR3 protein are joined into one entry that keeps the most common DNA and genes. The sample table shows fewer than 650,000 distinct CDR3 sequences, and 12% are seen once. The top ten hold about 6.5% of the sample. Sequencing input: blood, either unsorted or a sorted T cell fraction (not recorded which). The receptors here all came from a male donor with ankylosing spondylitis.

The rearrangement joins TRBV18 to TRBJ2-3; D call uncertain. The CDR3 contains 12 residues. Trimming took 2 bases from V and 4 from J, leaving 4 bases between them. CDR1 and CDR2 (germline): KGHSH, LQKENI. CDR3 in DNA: TGTGCCAGCTCACCAATCCCAGATACGCAGTATTTT. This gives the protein CASSPIPDTQYF. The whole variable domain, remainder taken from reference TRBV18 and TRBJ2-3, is NAGVMQNPRHLVRRRGQEARLRCSPMKGHSHVYWYRQLPEEGLKFMVYLQKENIIDESGMPKERFSAEFPKEGPSILRIQQVVRGDSAAYFCASSPIPDTQYFGPGTRLTVL.

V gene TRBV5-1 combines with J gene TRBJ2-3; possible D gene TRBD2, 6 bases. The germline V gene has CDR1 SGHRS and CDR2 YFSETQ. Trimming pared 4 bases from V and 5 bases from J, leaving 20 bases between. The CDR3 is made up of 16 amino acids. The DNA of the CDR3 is TGCGCCAGCAGCCGGACTGCGGGAAGGGGTGGAGATACGCAGTATTTT. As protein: CASSRTAGRGGDTQYF.

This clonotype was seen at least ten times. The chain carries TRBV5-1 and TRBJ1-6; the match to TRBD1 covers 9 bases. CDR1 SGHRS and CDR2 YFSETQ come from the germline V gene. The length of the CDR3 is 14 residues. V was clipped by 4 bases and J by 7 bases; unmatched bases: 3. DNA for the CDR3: TGCGCCAGCAGCCTGACAGGGGGGAATTCACCCCTCCACTTT. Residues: CASSLTGGNSPLHF.

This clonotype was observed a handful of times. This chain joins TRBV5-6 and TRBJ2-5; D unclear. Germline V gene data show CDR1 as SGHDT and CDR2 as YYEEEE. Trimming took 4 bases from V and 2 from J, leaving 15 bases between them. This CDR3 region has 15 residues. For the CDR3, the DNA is TGTGCCAGCAGCCCTAGTCCATCTTCACAAGAGACCCAGTACTTC. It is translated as CASSPSPSSQETQYF. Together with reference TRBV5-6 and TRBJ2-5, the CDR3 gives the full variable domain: DAGVTQSPTHLIKTRGQQVTLRCSPKSGHDTVSWYQQALGQGPQFIFQYYEEEERQRGNFPDRFSGHQFPNYSSELNVNALLLGDSALYLCASSPSPSSQETQYFGPGTRLLVL.

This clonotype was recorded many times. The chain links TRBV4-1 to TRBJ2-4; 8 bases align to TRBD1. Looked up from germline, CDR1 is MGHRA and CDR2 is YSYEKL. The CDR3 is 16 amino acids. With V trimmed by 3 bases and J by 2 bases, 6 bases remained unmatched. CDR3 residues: CASSHETGAPKNIQYF. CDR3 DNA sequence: TGCGCCAGCAGCCACGAGACAGGGGCTCCCAAAAACATTCAGTACTTC.

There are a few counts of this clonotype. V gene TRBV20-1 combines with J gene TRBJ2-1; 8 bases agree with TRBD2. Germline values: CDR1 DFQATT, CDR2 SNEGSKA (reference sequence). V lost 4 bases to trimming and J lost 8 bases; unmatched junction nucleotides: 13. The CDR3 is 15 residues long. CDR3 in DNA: TGCAGTGCTAAGGGGCTAGCGGGTACTAAGGATGAGCAGTTCTTC. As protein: CSAKGLAGTKDEQFF.

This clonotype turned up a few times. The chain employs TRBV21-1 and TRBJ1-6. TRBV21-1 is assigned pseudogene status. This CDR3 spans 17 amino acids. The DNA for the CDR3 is TGTGCCAGCAGCAATGAAGTGGCCGGCTCCTATAATTCACCCCTCCACTTT. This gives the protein CASSNEVAGSYNSPLHF.

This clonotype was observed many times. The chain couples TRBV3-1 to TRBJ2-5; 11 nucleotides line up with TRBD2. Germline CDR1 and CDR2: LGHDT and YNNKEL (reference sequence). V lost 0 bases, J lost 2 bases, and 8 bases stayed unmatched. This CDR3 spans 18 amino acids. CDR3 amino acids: CASSQEVLAGGGQETQYF. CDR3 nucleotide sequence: TGTGCCAGCAGCCAAGAAGTCCTAGCGGGAGGAGGGCAAGAGACCCAGTACTTC.

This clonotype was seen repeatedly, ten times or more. DNA of the CDR3: TGTGCCAGCAGTTACTCTGGGACTAGTGATTACTACGAGCAGTACGTC. This gives the protein CASSYSGTSDYYEQYV. V and J are TRBV6-2 or TRBV6-3 and TRBJ2-7, with 8 bases matching TRBD2. V was clipped by 0 bases and J by 3 bases; unmatched bases: 7. This CDR3 region has 16 residues. Germline CDR1 is MNHEY and CDR2 is SVGEGT.

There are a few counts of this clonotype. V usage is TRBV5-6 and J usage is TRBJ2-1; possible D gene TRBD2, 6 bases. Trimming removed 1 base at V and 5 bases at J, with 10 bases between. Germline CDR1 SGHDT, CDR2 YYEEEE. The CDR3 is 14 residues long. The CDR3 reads CASSLNSGHNEQFF. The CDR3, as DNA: TGTGCCAGCAGCTTGAATAGCGGTCACAATGAGCAGTTCTTC.

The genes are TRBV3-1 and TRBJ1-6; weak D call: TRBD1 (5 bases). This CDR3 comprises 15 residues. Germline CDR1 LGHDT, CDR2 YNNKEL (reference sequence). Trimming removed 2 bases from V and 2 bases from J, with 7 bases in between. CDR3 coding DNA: TGTGCCAGCAGCCAAAGGGGCCCCTATAATTCACCCCTCCACTTT. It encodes CASSQRGPYNSPLHF.

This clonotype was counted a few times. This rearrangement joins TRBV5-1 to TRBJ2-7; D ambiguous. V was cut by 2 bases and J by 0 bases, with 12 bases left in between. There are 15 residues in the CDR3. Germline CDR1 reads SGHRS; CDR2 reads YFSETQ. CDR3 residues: CASSFIPQSSYEQYF. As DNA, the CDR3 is TGCGCCAGCAGCTTCATCCCCCAGAGCTCCTACGAGCAGTACTTC.

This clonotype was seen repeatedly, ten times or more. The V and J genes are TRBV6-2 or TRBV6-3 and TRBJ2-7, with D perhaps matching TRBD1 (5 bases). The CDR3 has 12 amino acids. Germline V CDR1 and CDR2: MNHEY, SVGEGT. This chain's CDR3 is CSSSNKRGEQYV. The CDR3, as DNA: TGTTCATCCAGCAATAAAAGGGGAGAGCAGTACGTC.